Following are 8 T cell receptor beta chains from one sample sequenced in a study of blood T cell repertoires in COVID-19. Measured with immunoSEQ multiplex PCR; TCRdb has only the in-frame clones, and not every one. The sample holds over 200,000 clones, around nine tenths seen once. Sequenced material: peripheral blood. The receptors were sampled from a man in his sixties who had recovered from COVID-19.

This clone was detected once. The chain is built from TRBV19 and TRBJ2-7; possible D gene TRBD1, 5 bases. In germline, CDR1 is LNHDA, CDR2 SQIVND (reference sequence). CDR3 length: 13 residues. Trimming left V 8 bases short and J 2 bases short, with 13 bases between. The CDR3 is CASWQGFPYEQYF. The CDR3 DNA is TGTGCCAGTTGGCAGGGATTCCCCTACGAGCAGTACTTC.

The CDR3 DNA reads TGTGCCAGCAGCTTAGTCATACAGGGGGCTGAAGCTTTCTTT. Encoded protein: CASSLVIQGAEAFF. This chain connects TRBV11-2 to TRBJ1-1, with 8 bases fitting TRBD1. Losses at the gene ends were 1 base for V and 6 bases for J; bases not matched to a gene: 4. CDR3 length: 14 residues. Per germline, CDR1 SGHAT and CDR2 FQNNGV.

V is TRBV2 and J is TRBJ2-4; tentatively, D is TRBD2 (6 bases). Germline V gives CDR1 SNHLY, CDR2 FYNNEI. This CDR3 is built from 17 residues. V was trimmed by 0 bases and J by 3 bases, leaving 15 bases between them. This CDR3 is CASSEAFARGVKNIQYF. The CDR3 nucleotides are TGTGCCAGCAGTGAAGCGTTCGCGCGGGGTGTCAAAAACATTCAGTACTTC.

V and J are TRBV25-1 and TRBJ2-4; tentatively, D is TRBD2 (6 bases). Looked up from germline, CDR1 is MGHDK and CDR2 is SYGVNS. Trimming cost V 5 bases and J 5 bases, with 10 bases left between them. The CDR3 spans 13 residues. Here the CDR3 reads CASSKSGENIQYF. CDR3 bases: TGTGCCAGCAGTAAGTCGGGGGAAAACATTCAGTACTTC.

The J gene is TRBJ2-7, the V gene TRBV5-1; D perhaps matches TRBD2 (6 bases). CDR1 and CDR2 (germline): SGHRS, YFSETQ. This CDR3 comprises 17 residues. The V and J ends lost 2 bases and 1 base respectively, with 19 bases between them. In DNA form, the CDR3 reads TGCGCCAGCAGCTTTGCCGGGAGCGCATCCTCTTCCTACGAGCAGTACTTC. It yields the protein CASSFAGSASSSYEQYF.

Here the CDR3 DNA reads TGTGCCAGCAGTTTTGAGGCAGGGATCACCTACGAGCAGTACTTC. It is translated as CASSFEAGITYEQYF. The genes are TRBV27 and TRBJ2-7; D is possibly TRBD1 (5 bases). The CDR3 consists of 15 residues. From germline, CDR1 is MNHEY and CDR2 SMNVEV (reference sequence). V gave up 3 bases and J gave up 2 bases, with 14 bases separating them.

The chain's CDR3 is CASSLTGQLYGYTF. CDR3 nucleotides: TGTGCCAGCAGTTTAACAGGGCAATTATATGGCTACACCTTC. The J gene is TRBJ1-2, the V gene TRBV6-5, with a possible D match to TRBD1 (6 bases). The ends were cut back, 4 bases at V and 5 bases at J, with 14 bases in the middle. CDR1 and CDR2 from the germline V gene are MNHEY and SVGAGI. The CDR3 is made up of 14 amino acids.

The V and J genes are TRBV6-1 and TRBJ2-7, with D hard to call. CDR3 length equals 14 residues. Germline values: CDR1 MNHNS, CDR2 SASEGT. Trimming removed 3 bases at V and 4 bases at J, with 13 bases between. CDR3 DNA: TGTGCCAGCAGTGACACCTGGCAACAGTACGAGCAGTACTTC. This gives the protein CASSDTWQQYEQYF.